Sequencing of this T cell receptor beta chain was carried out in a study of shared clonotypes between healthy human individuals. Study-wide points: Non-shared clonotypes were found to have lower generation probabilities than the clonotypes that were shared by all four of the sorted-subset donors. The authors expected sequencing depth to affect clonotype sharing among donors. Only blood was sampled; tissue repertoires likely differ.

Every donor was a Caucasian adult from Nashville, Tennessee. About this clone: Its antigen is unidentified.

Trimming cost V 6 bases and J 3 bases; bases outside gene matches: 5. Germline CDR1 reads WNHNN; CDR2 reads SYGVQD (reference sequence). The CDR3 is made up of 13 amino acids. The assay was immunoSEQ multiplex PCR, and TCRdb's table has in-frame clones only and misses some. Of approximately 1.5 million clones in the sample, approximately 98.5% were seen once. The sequenced material came from naive CD4+ T cells sorted from blood. Subset indicated: CD45RA+ positively selected. The chain uses TRBV10-1 and TRBJ2-7; 7 positions agree with TRBD2. The sequence came from a man aged 25 to 45 in good health. The CDR3 spells CASSLSSGYEQYF. CDR3 DNA sequence: TGCGCCAGCAGCCTATCTAGCGGCTACGAGCAGTACTTC.